This T cell receptor (beta chain) was retrieved from a study of glioma-infiltrating T cells. A note on this clonotype: The target antigen is unknown.

Study-level findings and limits: CDR3 overlap between tissue and blood was very small. Non-neoplastic patients had below-expected tissue-blood divergence, while all gliomas exceeded expectation.

Amplification of TCR alpha and beta CDR3 regions from RNA used iRepertoire nested multiplex PCR. One-step reverse transcription and amplification started from roughly 100-400 ng of tissue mRNA or PBMC total RNA. TCRdb reprocessed the multiplex PCR reads with MiXCR, giving one entry per CDR3 protein. The sample records some 6,000 distinct CDR3 sequences, roughly 28% being singletons. The CDR3 is 15 amino acids. Germline CDR1 reads MDHEN; CDR2 reads SYDVKM. V was pared by 4 bases and J by 2 bases, with 5 bases of the junction left unmatched. The sequence was obtained from a human donor with low-grade glioma or glioblastoma, undergoing nonglioma brain surgery, or in good health (not recorded which). Sequencing was done on a sample of glioma tissue, nonneoplastic brain tissue, or PBMCs (not recorded which). The chain recombines TRBV28 with TRBJ1-2, with 9 bases aligning to TRBD1. The DNA for the CDR3 is TGTGCCAGCAGTTCCGCCGGGACAGGGAACTATGGCTACACCTTC. Translating gives CASSSAGTGNYGYTF.